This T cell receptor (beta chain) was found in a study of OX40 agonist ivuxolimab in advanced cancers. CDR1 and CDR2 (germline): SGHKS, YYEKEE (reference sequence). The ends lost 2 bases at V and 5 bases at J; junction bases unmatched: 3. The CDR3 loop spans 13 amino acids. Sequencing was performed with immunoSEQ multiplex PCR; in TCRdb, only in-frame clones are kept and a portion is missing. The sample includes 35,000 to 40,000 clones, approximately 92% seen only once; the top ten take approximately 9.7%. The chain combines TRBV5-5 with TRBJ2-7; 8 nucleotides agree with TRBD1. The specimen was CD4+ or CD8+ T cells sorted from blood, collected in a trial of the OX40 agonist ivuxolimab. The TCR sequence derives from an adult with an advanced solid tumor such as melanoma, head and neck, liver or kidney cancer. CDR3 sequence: CASSFGTGHEQYV. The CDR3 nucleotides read TGTGCCAGCAGCTTCGGGACAGGTCACGAGCAGTACGTC.